The 8 T cell receptor beta chains reported below all come from one sample, sequenced in a study of shared clonotypes between healthy human individuals. Using immunoSEQ multiplex PCR, the repertoire was profiled, and TCRdb retains in-frame clones only, with some absent. The sample lists about 1,900,000 clones, roughly 94% occurring once. Terminally differentiated effector memory CD45RA+ cells were left out of the naive CD8 fraction, which was CD45RO-negative and positively selected for CCR7. The sequenced sample consisted of naive CD8+ T cells sorted from blood. The source is a man aged 18 to 30 in good health.

This rearrangement joins TRBV19 to TRBJ1-5; TRBD1 matches at 9 bases. CDR1 LNHDA and CDR2 SQIVND come from the germline V gene (reference sequence). The V and J ends lost 11 bases and 2 bases, in that order; junction bases with no gene match: 10. The CDR3 sequence is 15 residues long. The CDR3 loop reads CASNRDREGNQPQHF. CDR3 DNA sequence: TGTGCCTCCAACCGGGACAGGGAAGGCAATCAGCCCCAGCATTTT. The full variable domain, in which reference TRBV19 and TRBJ1-5 provide the parts outside the CDR3, is DGGITQSPKYLFRKEGQNVTLSCEQNLNHDAMYWYRQDPGQGLRLIYYSQIVNDFQKGDIAEGYSVSREKKESFPLTVTSAQKNPTAFYLCASNRDREGNQPQHFGDGTRLSIL.

The J gene is TRBJ1-1, the V gene TRBV30, with a tentative D call TRBD1 (6 bases). The CDR3 contains 12 residues. Germline CDR1 GTSNPN, CDR2 SVGIG (reference sequence). V dropped 4 bases and J dropped 7 bases, with 13 bases sitting between them. CDR3 DNA sequence: TGTGCCTGGATTAAACCACAGGGTGAAGCTTTCTTT. It is translated as CAWIKPQGEAFF.

The chain employs TRBV7-9 and TRBJ2-3, with TRBD2 identical over 11 bases. CDR3 size: 18 residues. V lost 5 bases, J lost 6 bases, and 16 bases stayed unmatched. The germline CDR1 and CDR2 sequences are SEHNR and FQNEAQ (reference sequence). This CDR3 is CASSLMTSGVGEADTQYF. The CDR3 DNA sequence: TGTGCCAGCAGCCTCATGACTAGCGGGGTTGGGGAAGCTGATACGCAGTATTTT. The variable domain in full, completed from reference TRBV7-9 and TRBJ2-3, reads DTGVSQNPRHKITKRGQNVTFRCDPISEHNRLYWYRQTLGQGPEFLTYFQNEAQLEKSRLLSDRFSAERPKGSFSTLEIQRTEQGDSAMYLCASSLMTSGVGEADTQYFGPGTRLTVL.

This clone has a single count. CDR3 region: CASSIFTGGPSYEQYF. CDR3 bases: TGTGCCAGCAGCATCTTTACAGGGGGCCCTTCCTACGAGCAGTACTTC. V usage is TRBV5-5 and J usage is TRBJ2-7, with 9 bases lining up with TRBD1. This CDR3 is built from 16 residues. The germline V gene encodes CDR1 SGHKS and CDR2 YYEKEE (reference sequence). The ends lost 4 bases at V and 1 base at J; junction bases unmatched: 9.

J is TRBJ1-4 and V is TRBV15; D is possibly TRBD1 (6 bases). The V and J ends lost 7 bases and 6 bases respectively, with 15 bases between them. This CDR3 is 14 amino acids long. Germline V gene data show CDR1 as LNHNV and CDR2 as YYDKDF (reference sequence). CDR3 nucleotides: TGTGCCACCACCTACAGGGTAGGAGATGAAAAACTGTTTTTT. This translates into CATTYRVGDEKLFF.

The chain combines TRBV18 with TRBJ2-7, with D possibly being TRBD2 (5 bases). The germline gives CDR1 KGHSH, CDR2 LQKENI. Trimming shortened V by 2 bases and J by 5 bases, and 7 bases separated the two germline ends. The CDR3 length is 12 residues. In DNA, the CDR3 is TGTGCCAGCTCACCAGGCGGGCACGAGCAGTACTTC. This encodes CASSPGGHEQYF.

This rearrangement joins TRBV5-5 to TRBJ2-7; possibly TRBD1 or TRBD2 for D (5 bases each). Trimming removed 1 base at V and 1 base at J, with 9 bases between. This CDR3 contains 14 residues. Germline V CDR1 and CDR2: SGHKS, YYEKEE (reference sequence). CDR3 in amino acids: CASSLFGGSYEQYF. For the CDR3, the DNA is TGTGCCAGCAGCTTGTTTGGGGGATCCTACGAGCAGTACTTC.

This chain uses TRBV5-4 with TRBJ1-1; possibly TRBD1 for D (5 bases). Germline V gives CDR1 SGHNT, CDR2 YYREEE (reference sequence). V was shortened by 6 bases and J by 8 bases, with 14 bases between the two germline ends. The length of the CDR3 is 12 residues. DNA of the CDR3: TGTGCCAGCACTTCGGCGGGGCTGGAAGCTTTCTTT. Amino acids: CASTSAGLEAFF.